This is a list of T cell receptor beta chains from one sample in a study of shared clonotypes between healthy human individuals. Sequencing was performed with immunoSEQ multiplex PCR; in TCRdb, only in-frame clones are kept and a portion is missing. The sample yields some 1,400,000 clones, approximately 97% seen once. The specimen sequenced was naive CD4+ T cells sorted from blood. These receptors were taken from a man aged 25-45 years in good health. The conserved cysteine and the conserved F or W are not part of the CDR3 here. Each record gives: J gene, V gene, CDR3 protein.

TRBJ2-5,TRBV18,ASSSGTLETQY
TRBJ2-3,TRBV10-3,AIGAGSRDTQY
TRBJ2-3,TRBV5-1,ASGIGTISIIDTQY
TRBJ2-2,TRBV11-3,ASSLELRGEANTGELF
TRBJ1-5,TRBV4-3,ASSHDGTGSQPQH
TRBJ1-2,TRBV10-2,ASSEAYGYT
TRBJ2-5,TRBV4-3,ASSQDALSETQY
TRBJ2-7,TRBV5-1,ASSRTGLDYEQY
TRBJ2-1,TRBV27,ASSFAGQGYNEQF
TRBJ2-7,TRBV30,AWSGPGREGSYEQY
TRBJ2-1,TRBV19,ASSKQGGRNEQF
TRBJ2-7,TRBV11-2,ASSRRLAGSYEQY
TRBJ2-2,TRBV5-4,ASSPGRGNTGELF
TRBJ2-7,TRBV14,ASSRQGPYEQY
TRBJ2-7,TRBV28,ASSPSNEQY
TRBJ1-2,TRBV7-8,ASSLVRGDYGGYT
TRBJ2-5,TRBV9,ASSITAQETQY
TRBJ2-7,TRBV7-8,ASSLKIAGGATPYEQY
TRBJ1-5,TRBV9,ASSVWGTEVGNQPQH
TRBJ2-4,TRBV25-1,ASSTGTPYIQY
TRBJ1-4,TRBV7-6,ASSEHPTNEKLF
TRBJ2-3,TRBV18,ASSPLTSGWGDTQY
TRBJ2-2,TRBV5-1,ASSLGTIRFNGELF
TRBJ2-7,TRBV19,ASEIAGTGKNEQY
TRBJ2-7,TRBV2,ASTIAYEQY
TRBJ2-7,TRBV5-5,ASSLEGLFYEQY
TRBJ2-2,TRBV4-3,ASSTRLAGSNTGELF
TRBJ2-7,TRBV6-5,ASSPGTVYEQY
TRBJ1-3,TRBV7-9,ASSLALGQASGNTIY
TRBJ2-2,TRBV28,ASSLNTGELF
TRBJ2-3,TRBV2,ASSDARSATDTQY
TRBJ1-1,TRBV10-3,AMQDDLNTEAF
TRBJ2-1,TRBV9,ASSPVVFAASSYNEQF
TRBJ2-5,TRBV18,ASSLLQETQY
TRBJ1-1,TRBV5-4,ASSPRRTGPVNTEAF
TRBJ2-1,TRBV7-3,ASSPRSAGSLNEQF
TRBJ2-2,TRBV30,AGFTFGTEDTGELF
TRBJ2-2,TRBV30,AWANQGYTGELF
TRBJ2-7,TRBV5-5,ASSLDLDRGSKGQY
TRBJ1-2,TRBV28,ASSLTRLGAGYT
TRBJ2-5,TRBV5-4,AVGGRGQETQY